The entry below describes one T cell receptor (beta chain). This sample was taken from a study of OX40 agonist ivuxolimab in advanced cancers. The CDR3 runs to 13 residues. The germline V gene encodes CDR1 MNHNS and CDR2 SASEGT. Deletions cut 0 bases from V and 3 bases from J, with 6 bases between. Using immunoSEQ multiplex PCR, the repertoire was profiled, and TCRdb retains in-frame clones only, with some absent. This repertoire shows 95,000 to 150,000 clones, 85% to 95% found once; its top ten account for 0.15% to 0.17%. The V call is TRBV6-1, the J call TRBJ2-7; D call uncertain. This receptor was taken from an adult with an advanced solid tumor such as melanoma, head and neck, liver or kidney cancer. The material sequenced was CD4+ or CD8+ T cells sorted from blood, taken in a trial of the OX40 agonist ivuxolimab. For the CDR3, the DNA is TGTGCCAGCAGTGAAGCTGCTAACTACGAGCAGTACTTC. Translation gives CASSEAANYEQYF.